Presented here are 26 T cell receptor beta chains from one specimen sequenced in a study of shared clonotypes between healthy human individuals. Produced via immunoSEQ multiplex PCR; TCRdb's table is partial and in-frame only. The data contain some 2 million clones, about 95% of them singletons. In the naive CD8 group, cells lacked CD45RO and were positively selected for CCR7, so terminally differentiated effector memory CD45RA+ cells were left out. The sequenced sample consisted of naive CD8+ T cells sorted from blood. The receptors were sampled from a man between 18 and 29 years old in good health.

The chain recombines TRBV27 with TRBJ2-1; either TRBD1 or TRBD2 may supply D (5 bases each). Germline CDR1 and CDR2: MNHEY and SMNVEV (reference sequence). This CDR3 is 16 amino acids long. Trimming shortened V by 4 bases and J by 4 bases, and 17 bases separated the two germline ends. CDR3 loop: CASSSPGTDVYNEQFF. The CDR3 bases are TGTGCCAGCAGTTCCCCCGGGACGGACGTTTACAATGAGCAGTTCTTC.

CDR3 nucleotides: TGTGCCAGCAAGGGGGGCCCCGGGGCTTATGAGCAGTTCTTC. This translates into CASKGGPGAYEQFF. The chain has TRBV2 and TRBJ2-1; D might be TRBD1 or TRBD2, each matching 6 bases. The CDR3 runs 14 residues. V was shortened by 7 bases and J by 8 bases, with 18 bases between the two germline ends. CDR1 and CDR2 (germline): SNHLY, FYNNEI.

CDR3 region: CASSEVTVFYGYTF. CDR3 bases: TGTGCCAGCAGTGAAGTCACGGTCTTCTATGGCTACACCTTC. The genes are TRBV6-1 and TRBJ1-2; no reliable D call. Between the trimmed V and J ends, which lost 1 base and 4 bases, there was a span of 10 bases. Germline values: CDR1 MNHNS, CDR2 SASEGT. This CDR3 has 14 residues.

The CDR3 reads CASLDRGYYGYTF. In nucleotides, the CDR3 is TGCGCCAGCTTAGACAGGGGGTACTATGGCTACACCTTC. The V call is TRBV10-2, the J call TRBJ1-2, with 9 bases aligning to TRBD1. The CDR3 is made up of 13 amino acids. V lost 8 bases, J lost 3 bases, and 4 bases stayed unmatched. CDR1 is WSHSY and CDR2 is SAAADI in the germline V gene.

The chain links TRBV6-1 to TRBJ1-6, with D tentatively TRBD1 (5 bases). Germline V CDR1 and CDR2: MNHNS, SASEGT. The germline V and J ends were trimmed by 1 base and 9 bases, with 7 bases remaining between them. This CDR3 contains 13 residues. Here the CDR3 reads CASSEGDGSPLHF. In DNA, the CDR3 is TGTGCCAGCAGTGAAGGGGACGGTTCACCCCTCCACTTT.

V usage is TRBV2 and J usage is TRBJ2-1; 7 bases line up with TRBD2. The CDR3 contains 13 residues. V was pared by 8 bases and J by 7 bases, with 8 bases of the junction left unmatched. Germline CDR1 and CDR2: SNHLY and FYNNEI. CDR3 in amino acids: CASSWVGGNEQFF. As DNA, the CDR3 is TGTGCCAGCTCCTGGGTGGGGGGGAATGAGCAGTTCTTC.

The table lists this clone with a count of one. The identical CDR3 is also encoded by other nucleotide sequences in the sample. The chain is built from TRBV15 and TRBJ2-7; 9 nucleotides line up with TRBD2. V gave up 5 bases and J gave up 2 bases; unmatched junction bases: 4. Germline lookup yields CDR1 LNHNV and CDR2 YYDKDF (reference sequence). The CDR3 spans 14 residues. The CDR3 DNA reads TGTGCCACCAGCTCTCTAGCGGGGACCTACGAGCAGTACTTC. It is translated as CATSSLAGTYEQYF.

J is TRBJ2-7 and V is TRBV11-2; the match to TRBD1 covers 11 bases. Unmatched junction bases numbered 7, after V lost 5 bases and J lost 4 bases. Germline-derived CDR1 and CDR2 are SGHAT and FQNNGV. The CDR3 has 15 amino acids. The CDR3 DNA is TGTGCCAGCAGCCCTCGGACAGGGGGCTTGTACGAGCAGTACTTC. The encoded protein is CASSPRTGGLYEQYF.

This chain uses TRBV7-2 with TRBJ1-2; D is unresolved. CDR1 is SGHTA and CDR2 is FQGNSA in the germline V gene. Trimming pared 5 bases from V and 4 bases from J, leaving 14 bases between. This CDR3 has 14 amino acids. The CDR3 DNA is TGTGCCAGCAGCCTTATACTGGGCACCTATGGCTACACCTTC. This codes for CASSLILGTYGYTF.

The chain is built from TRBV13 and TRBJ2-7; 10 bases agree with TRBD2. CDR1 is PRHDT, CDR2 FYEKMQ, per germline (reference sequence). The V segment lost 6 bases and the J segment 3 bases; nucleotides outside the gene matches: 5. The CDR3 totals 14 residues. CDR3 region: CASRIAGGFYEQYF. The CDR3 nucleotides are TGTGCCAGCAGAATAGCGGGGGGTTTCTACGAGCAGTACTTC.

The chain uses TRBV7-8 and TRBJ2-2; D possibly uses TRBD1 or TRBD2 (6 bases each). CDR3 length equals 16 residues. V was clipped by 1 base and J by 2 bases, with 11 bases between them. Germline V lookup: CDR1 SGHVS, CDR2 FQNEAQ. The DNA for the CDR3 is TGTGCCAGCAGCTTAGACGGAGGGGGTAACACCGGGGAGCTGTTTTTT. Translated, it gives CASSLDGGGNTGELFF.

This clone was seen just once. The J gene is TRBJ2-1, the V gene TRBV28; TRBD1 matches at 10 bases. In germline, CDR1 is MDHEN, CDR2 SYDVKM. The CDR3 is made up of 15 amino acids. Trimming at V came to 2 bases and at J to 6 bases, leaving 4 bases not matched to a gene. CDR3 residues: CASSLEGTGVNEQFF. The CDR3 coding sequence is TGTGCCAGCAGTTTAGAGGGGACAGGGGTCAATGAGCAGTTCTTC.

The rearrangement uses TRBV7-2 and TRBJ1-1; 12 nucleotides line up with TRBD1. The CDR3 is 14 amino acids. V lost 6 bases and J lost 8; bases outside the gene matches: 7. Germline V gene sequence: CDR1 SGHTA, CDR2 FQGNSA. CDR3: CASRWDRGRVEAFF. CDR3 nucleotides: TGTGCCAGCAGGTGGGACAGGGGGCGGGTGGAAGCTTTCTTT.

The chain employs TRBV9 and TRBJ1-1, with D possibly being TRBD1 (5 bases). Germline lookup yields CDR1 SGDLS and CDR2 YYNGEE. With 7 bases removed from V and 4 bases from J, the gap between germline ends came to 11 bases. The CDR3 covers 12 residues. The DNA for the CDR3 is TGTGCCAGCGCCGGGGGGGGCACTGAAGCTTTCTTT. Protein sequence: CASAGGGTEAFF.

The chain is built from TRBV6-1 and TRBJ2-2; 15 nucleotides match TRBD2. CDR3 size: 19 residues. Losses at the gene ends were 3 bases for V and 4 bases for J; bases not matched to a gene: 9. Looked up from germline, CDR1 is MNHNS and CDR2 is SASEGT. The CDR3 bases are TGTGCCAGCAGTGACCGGACTAGCGGGGGGGAGGCCGCCACCGGGGAGCTGTTTTTT. This sequence encodes CASSDRTSGGEAATGELFF.

There are a few counts of this clone. The genes are TRBV27 and TRBJ2-7, with D hard to call. The V end lost 3 bases, the J end lost 4 bases, and 10 bases lay between the germline ends. Per the germline V gene, CDR1 is MNHEY and CDR2 is SMNVEV (reference sequence). The CDR3 spans 13 residues. CDR3 sequence: CASSLGIRYEQYF. CDR3 nucleotide sequence: TGTGCCAGCAGTTTGGGCATCCGGTACGAGCAGTACTTC.

The rearrangement joins TRBV5-4 to TRBJ2-2; 7 bases match TRBD1. The V gene's germline CDR1 is SGHNT and CDR2 YYREEE (reference sequence). The CDR3 is 15 residues long. V lost 4 bases and J lost 4; bases outside the gene matches: 7. CDR3: CASSGKTGATGELFF. The CDR3 DNA reads TGTGCCAGCAGCGGAAAAACAGGGGCCACCGGGGAGCTGTTTTTT. Based on the CDR3 plus reference TRBV5-4 and TRBJ2-2, the full variable domain is ETGVTQSPTHLIKTRGQQVTLRCSSQSGHNTVSWYQQALGQGPQFIFQYYREEENGRGNFPPRFSGLQFPNYSSELNVNALELDDSALYLCASSGKTGATGELFFGEGSRLTVL.

The chain combines TRBV11-2 with TRBJ2-5; 7 bases agree with TRBD1. Germline CDR1 and CDR2: SGHAT and FQNNGV. This CDR3 spans 14 amino acids. The V gene end was trimmed by 6 bases and the J gene end by 5 bases; junction bases not matched to a gene: 9. CDR3 in amino acids: CASSQKGGGETQYF. CDR3 DNA: TGTGCCAGCAGTCAAAAAGGGGGCGGGGAGACCCAGTACTTC.

A note on this clone: A read error is possible here, since a much larger clone lies one base away. Distinct nucleotide sequences in the sample also encode this CDR3. This chain uses TRBV13 with TRBJ2-7; D remains ambiguous. Trimming took 3 bases from V and 0 from J, leaving 6 bases between them. CDR1 is PRHDT, CDR2 FYEKMQ, per germline (reference sequence). CDR3 length: 13 residues. This CDR3 is CASSLGSSYEQYF. CDR3 nucleotides: TGTGCCAGCAGCTTGGGTAGCTCCTACGAGCAGTACTTC.

The V and J genes are TRBV7-6 and TRBJ2-2; D is undetermined. Germline loops: CDR1 SGHVS, CDR2 FNYEAQ. V was cut by 1 base and J by 1 base, with 13 bases left in between. This CDR3 comprises 17 residues. The CDR3 is CASSLVIPLGNTGELFF. The CDR3 DNA reads TGTGCCAGCAGCTTAGTTATCCCCCTGGGGAACACCGGGGAGCTGTTTTTT.

V is TRBV6-5 and J is TRBJ1-1; TRBD1 is a possible D gene (6 bases). The CDR3 runs to 14 residues. Trimming pared 5 bases from V and 4 bases from J, leaving 14 bases between. Germline V gene lookup returns CDR1 MNHEY and CDR2 SVGAGI. CDR3 in amino acids: CASSLQGWVTEAFF. CDR3 in DNA: TGTGCCAGCAGTCTACAGGGTTGGGTCACTGAAGCTTTCTTT.

The gene calls are TRBV10-3 and TRBJ2-3; TRBD2 aligns across 10 bases. The germline V gene has CDR1 ENHRY and CDR2 SYGVKD. V trimming: 10 bases; J trimming: 4 bases; junction bases outside the gene matches: 8. CDR3 length equals 14 residues. In DNA form, the CDR3 reads TGTGCCACCTCTAGCGGGAGTGTATCAGATACGCAGTATTTT. Its protein product is CATSSGSVSDTQYF.

This sequence joins TRBV9 and TRBJ2-7; TRBD1 matches 7 bases. The CDR3 runs 16 residues. Germline V lookup: CDR1 SGDLS, CDR2 YYNGEE. The J segment lost 2 bases and the V segment lost 3 bases, leaving 11 bases of the junction unmatched. CDR3 DNA: TGTGCCAGCAGCGCTCCATCCGGACAGGCTGCCTACGAGCAGTACTTC. It yields the protein CASSAPSGQAAYEQYF.

In this sample, this clone turned up a few times. The gene calls are TRBV7-9 and TRBJ1-6; D gene uncertain. Trimming removed 8 bases from V and 5 bases from J, with 7 bases in between. The V gene's germline CDR1 is SEHNR and CDR2 FQNEAQ (reference sequence). The CDR3 contains 12 residues. The CDR3 nucleotides read TGTGCCAGCCCGGCAGATAATTCACCCCTCCACTTT. Protein: CASPADNSPLHF.

The gene calls are TRBV7-9 and TRBJ1-4, with TRBD1 matching over 8 bases. The ends lost 2 bases at V and 4 bases at J; junction bases unmatched: 9. CDR3 length: 17 amino acids. The germline V gene encodes CDR1 SEHNR and CDR2 FQNEAQ (reference sequence). The CDR3 sequence is CASSLWGRGQVNEKLFF. CDR3 in DNA: TGTGCCAGCAGCTTATGGGGCAGGGGACAGGTTAATGAAAAACTGTTTTTT.

With respect to this clone: This specimen includes other DNA sequences encoding the same CDR3. The V gene is TRBV7-9, the J gene TRBJ1-1; D gene ambiguous. Germline V gene lookup returns CDR1 SEHNR and CDR2 FQNEAQ (reference sequence). V lost 1 base, J lost 0 bases, and 9 bases lay in between. CDR3 size: 15 residues. In DNA, the CDR3 is TGTGCCAGCAGCTTAGTTGCAGGTATGAACACTGAAGCTTTCTTT. This encodes CASSLVAGMNTEAFF.